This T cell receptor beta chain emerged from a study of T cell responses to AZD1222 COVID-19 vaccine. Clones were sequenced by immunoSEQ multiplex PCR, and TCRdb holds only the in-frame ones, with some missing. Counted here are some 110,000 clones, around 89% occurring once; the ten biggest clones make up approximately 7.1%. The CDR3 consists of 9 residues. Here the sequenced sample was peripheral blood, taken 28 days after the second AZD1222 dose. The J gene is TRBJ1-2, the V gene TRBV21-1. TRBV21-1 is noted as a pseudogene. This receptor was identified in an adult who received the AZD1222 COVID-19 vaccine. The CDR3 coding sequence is TGTGCCGCTTGCTATGGCTACACCTTC. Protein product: CAACYGYTF.